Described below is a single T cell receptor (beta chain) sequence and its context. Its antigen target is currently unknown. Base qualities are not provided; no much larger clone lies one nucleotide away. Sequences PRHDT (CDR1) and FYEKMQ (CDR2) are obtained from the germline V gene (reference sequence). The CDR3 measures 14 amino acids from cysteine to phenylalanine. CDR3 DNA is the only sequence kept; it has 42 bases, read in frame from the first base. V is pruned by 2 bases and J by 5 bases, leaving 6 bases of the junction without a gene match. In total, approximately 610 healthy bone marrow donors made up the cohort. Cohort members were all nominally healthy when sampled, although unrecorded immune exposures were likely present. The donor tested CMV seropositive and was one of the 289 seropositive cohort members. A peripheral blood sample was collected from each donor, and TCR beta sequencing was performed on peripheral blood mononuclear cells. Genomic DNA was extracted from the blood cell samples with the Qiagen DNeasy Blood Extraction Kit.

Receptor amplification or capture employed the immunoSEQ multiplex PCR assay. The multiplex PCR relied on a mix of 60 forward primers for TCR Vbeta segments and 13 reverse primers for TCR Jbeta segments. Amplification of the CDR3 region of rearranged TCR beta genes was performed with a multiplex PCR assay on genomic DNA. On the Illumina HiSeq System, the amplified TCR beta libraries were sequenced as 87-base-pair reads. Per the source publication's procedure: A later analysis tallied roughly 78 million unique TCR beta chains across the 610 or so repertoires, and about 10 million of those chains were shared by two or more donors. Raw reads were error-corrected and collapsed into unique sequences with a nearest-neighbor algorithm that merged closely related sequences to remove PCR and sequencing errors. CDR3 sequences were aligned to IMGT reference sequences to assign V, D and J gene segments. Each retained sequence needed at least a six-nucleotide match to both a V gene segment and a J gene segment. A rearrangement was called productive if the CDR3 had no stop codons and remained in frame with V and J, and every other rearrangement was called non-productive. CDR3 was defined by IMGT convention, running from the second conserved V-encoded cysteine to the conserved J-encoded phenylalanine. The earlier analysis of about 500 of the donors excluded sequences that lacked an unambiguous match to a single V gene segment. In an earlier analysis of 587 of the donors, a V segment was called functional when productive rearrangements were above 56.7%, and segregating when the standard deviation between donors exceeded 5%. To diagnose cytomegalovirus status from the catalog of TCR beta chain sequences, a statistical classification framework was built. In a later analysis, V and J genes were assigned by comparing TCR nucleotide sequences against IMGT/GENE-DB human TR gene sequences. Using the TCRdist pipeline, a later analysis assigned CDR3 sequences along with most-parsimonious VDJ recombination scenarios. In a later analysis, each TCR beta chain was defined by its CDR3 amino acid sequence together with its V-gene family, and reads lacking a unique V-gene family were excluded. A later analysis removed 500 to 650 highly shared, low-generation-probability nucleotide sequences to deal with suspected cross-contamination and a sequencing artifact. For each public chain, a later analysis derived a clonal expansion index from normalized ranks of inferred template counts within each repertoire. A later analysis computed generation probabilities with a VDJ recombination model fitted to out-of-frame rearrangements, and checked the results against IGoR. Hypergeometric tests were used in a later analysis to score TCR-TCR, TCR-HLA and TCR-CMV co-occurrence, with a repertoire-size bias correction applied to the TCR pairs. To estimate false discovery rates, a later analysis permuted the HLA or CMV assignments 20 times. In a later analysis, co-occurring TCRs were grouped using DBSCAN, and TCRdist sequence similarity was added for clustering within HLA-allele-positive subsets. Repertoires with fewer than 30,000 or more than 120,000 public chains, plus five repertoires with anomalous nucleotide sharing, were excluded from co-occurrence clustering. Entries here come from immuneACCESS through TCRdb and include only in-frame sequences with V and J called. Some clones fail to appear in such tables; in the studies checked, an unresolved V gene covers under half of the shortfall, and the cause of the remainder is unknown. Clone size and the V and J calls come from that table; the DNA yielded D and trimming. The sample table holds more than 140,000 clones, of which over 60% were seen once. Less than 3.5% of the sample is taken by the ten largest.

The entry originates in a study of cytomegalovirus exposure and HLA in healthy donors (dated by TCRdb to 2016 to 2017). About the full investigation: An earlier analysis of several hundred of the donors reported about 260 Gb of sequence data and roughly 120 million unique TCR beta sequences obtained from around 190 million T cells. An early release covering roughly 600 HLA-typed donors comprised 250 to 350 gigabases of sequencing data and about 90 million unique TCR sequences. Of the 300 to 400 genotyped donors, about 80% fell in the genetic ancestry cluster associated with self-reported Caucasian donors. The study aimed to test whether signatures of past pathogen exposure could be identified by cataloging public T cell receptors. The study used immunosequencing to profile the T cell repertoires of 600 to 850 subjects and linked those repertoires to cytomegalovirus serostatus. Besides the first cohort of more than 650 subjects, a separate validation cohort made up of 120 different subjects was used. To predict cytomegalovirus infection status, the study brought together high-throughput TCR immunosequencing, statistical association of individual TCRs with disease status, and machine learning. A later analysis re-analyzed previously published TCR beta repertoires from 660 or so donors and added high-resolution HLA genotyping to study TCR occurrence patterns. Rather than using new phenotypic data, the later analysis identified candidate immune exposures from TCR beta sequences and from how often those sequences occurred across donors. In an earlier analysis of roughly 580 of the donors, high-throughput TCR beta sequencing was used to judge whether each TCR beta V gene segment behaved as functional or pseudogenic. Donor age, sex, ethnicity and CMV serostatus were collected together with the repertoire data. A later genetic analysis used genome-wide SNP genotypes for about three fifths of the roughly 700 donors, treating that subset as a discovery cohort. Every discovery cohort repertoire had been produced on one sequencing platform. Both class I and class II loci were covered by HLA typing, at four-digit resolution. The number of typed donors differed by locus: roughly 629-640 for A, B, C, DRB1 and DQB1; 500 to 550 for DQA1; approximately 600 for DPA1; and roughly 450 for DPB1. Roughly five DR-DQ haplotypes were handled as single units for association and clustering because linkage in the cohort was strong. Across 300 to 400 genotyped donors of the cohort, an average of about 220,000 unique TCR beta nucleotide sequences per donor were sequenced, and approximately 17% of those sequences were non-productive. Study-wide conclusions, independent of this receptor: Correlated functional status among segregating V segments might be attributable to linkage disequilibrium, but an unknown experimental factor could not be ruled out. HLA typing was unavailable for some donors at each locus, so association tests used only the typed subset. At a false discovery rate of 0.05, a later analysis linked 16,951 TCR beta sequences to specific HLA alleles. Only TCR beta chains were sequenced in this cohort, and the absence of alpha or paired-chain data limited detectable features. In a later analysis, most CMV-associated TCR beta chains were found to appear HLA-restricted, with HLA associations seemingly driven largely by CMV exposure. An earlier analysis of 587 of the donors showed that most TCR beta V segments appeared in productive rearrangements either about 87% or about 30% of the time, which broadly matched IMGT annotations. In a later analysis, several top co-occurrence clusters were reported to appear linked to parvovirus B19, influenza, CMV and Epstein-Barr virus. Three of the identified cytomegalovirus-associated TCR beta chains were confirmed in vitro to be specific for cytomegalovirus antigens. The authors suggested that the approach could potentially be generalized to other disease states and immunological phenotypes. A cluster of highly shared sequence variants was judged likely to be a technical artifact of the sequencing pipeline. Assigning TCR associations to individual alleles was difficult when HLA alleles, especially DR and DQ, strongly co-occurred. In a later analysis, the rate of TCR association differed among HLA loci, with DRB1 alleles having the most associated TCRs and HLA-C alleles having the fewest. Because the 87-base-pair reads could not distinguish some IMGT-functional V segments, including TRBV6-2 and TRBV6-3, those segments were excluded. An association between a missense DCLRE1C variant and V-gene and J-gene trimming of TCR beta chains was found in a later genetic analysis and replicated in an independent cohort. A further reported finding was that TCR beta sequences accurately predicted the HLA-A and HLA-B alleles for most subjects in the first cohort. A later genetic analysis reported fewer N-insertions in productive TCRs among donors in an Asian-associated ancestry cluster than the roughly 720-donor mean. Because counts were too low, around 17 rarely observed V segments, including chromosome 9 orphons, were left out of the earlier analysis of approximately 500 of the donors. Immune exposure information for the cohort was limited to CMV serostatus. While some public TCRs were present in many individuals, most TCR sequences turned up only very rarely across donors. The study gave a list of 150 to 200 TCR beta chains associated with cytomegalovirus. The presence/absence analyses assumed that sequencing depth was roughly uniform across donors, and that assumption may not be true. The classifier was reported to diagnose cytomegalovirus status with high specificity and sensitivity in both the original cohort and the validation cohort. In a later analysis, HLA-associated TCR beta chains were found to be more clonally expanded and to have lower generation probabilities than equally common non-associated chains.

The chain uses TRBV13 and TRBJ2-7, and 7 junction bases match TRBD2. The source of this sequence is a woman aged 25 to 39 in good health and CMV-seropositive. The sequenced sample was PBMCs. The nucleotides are TGTGCCAGCAGCTTACCGGCGGGAGTGAACGAGCAGTACTTC. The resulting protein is CASSLPAGVNEQYF.